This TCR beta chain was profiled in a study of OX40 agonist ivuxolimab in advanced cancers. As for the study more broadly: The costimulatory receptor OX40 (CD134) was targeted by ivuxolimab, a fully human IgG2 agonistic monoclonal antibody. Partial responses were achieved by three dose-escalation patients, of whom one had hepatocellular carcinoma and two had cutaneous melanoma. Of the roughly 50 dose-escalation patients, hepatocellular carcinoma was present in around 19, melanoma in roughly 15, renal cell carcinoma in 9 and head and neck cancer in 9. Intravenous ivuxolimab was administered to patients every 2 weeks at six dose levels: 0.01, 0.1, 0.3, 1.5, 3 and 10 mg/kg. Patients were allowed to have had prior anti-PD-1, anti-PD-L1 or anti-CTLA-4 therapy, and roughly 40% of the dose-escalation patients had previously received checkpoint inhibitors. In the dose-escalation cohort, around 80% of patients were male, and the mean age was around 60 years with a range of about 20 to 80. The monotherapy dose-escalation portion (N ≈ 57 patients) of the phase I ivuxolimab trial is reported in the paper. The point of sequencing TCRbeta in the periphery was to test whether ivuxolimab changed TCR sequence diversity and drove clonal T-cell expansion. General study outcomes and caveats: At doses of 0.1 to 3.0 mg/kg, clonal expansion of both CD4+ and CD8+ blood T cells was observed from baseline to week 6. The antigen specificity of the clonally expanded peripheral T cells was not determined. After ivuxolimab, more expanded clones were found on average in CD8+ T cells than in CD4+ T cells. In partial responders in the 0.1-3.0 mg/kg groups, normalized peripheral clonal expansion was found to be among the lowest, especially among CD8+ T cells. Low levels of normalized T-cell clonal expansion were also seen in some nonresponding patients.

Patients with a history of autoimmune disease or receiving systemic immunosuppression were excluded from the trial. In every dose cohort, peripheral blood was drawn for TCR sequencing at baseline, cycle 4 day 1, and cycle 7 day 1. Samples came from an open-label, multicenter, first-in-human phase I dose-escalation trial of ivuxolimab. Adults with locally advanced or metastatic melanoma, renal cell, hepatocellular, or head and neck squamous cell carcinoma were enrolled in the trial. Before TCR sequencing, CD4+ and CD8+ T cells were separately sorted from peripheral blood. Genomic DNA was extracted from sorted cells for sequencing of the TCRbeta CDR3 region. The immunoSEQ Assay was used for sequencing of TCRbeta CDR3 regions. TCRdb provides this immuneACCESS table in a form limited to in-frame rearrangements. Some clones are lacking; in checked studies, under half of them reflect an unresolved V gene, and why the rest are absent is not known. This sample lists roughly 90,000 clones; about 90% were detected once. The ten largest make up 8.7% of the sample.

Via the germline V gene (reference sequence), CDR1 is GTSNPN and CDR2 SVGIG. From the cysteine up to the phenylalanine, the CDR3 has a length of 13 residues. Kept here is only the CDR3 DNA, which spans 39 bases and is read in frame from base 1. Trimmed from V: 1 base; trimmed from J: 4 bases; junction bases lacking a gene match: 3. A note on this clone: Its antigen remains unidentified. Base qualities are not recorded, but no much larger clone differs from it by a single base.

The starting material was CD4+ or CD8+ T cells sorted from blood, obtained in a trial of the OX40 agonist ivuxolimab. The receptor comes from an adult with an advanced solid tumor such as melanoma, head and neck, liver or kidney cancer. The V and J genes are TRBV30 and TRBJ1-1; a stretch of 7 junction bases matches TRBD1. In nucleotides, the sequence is TGTGCCTGGAGTGGACAGGGTTTCACTGAAGCTTTCTTT. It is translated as CAWSGQGFTEAFF.